A single sample is the source of the 23 T cell receptor beta chains below, sequenced in a study of blood T cell repertoires in COVID-19. Using immunoSEQ multiplex PCR, the repertoire was profiled, and TCRdb retains in-frame clones only, with some absent. The data hold about 280,000 clones, with around 90% observed a single time. Sequenced: peripheral blood. Receptors were obtained from a man between 18 and 35 years old with active or convalescent COVID-19.

This clone was seen only once. The rearrangement joins TRBV14 to TRBJ2-1; 8 positions match TRBD2. Looked up from germline, CDR1 is SGHDN and CDR2 is FVKESK. V gave up 4 bases and J gave up 9 bases; unmatched junction bases: 11. CDR3 length equals 15 residues. The CDR3 here is CASSPPGGAWLEQFF. The CDR3 coding sequence is TGTGCCAGCAGCCCCCCCGGGGGGGCCTGGCTTGAGCAGTTCTTC.

This clone was detected only a few times. The chain is built from TRBV7-7 and TRBJ2-7, with 10 bases that match TRBD1. The CDR3 has 13 amino acids. The V and J ends lost 5 bases and 6 bases, in that order; junction bases with no gene match: 4. CDR1 and CDR2 (germline): SSHAT, FNYEAQ (reference sequence). The CDR3 loop is CASSDRDRGEQYF. CDR3 nucleotides: TGTGCCAGCAGCGACCGGGACAGGGGCGAGCAGTACTTC.

The rearrangement joins TRBV19 to TRBJ1-5, with D possibly being TRBD1 (6 bases). Trimming took 9 bases from V and 5 from J, leaving 14 bases between them. Germline loops: CDR1 LNHDA, CDR2 SQIVND (reference sequence). The CDR3 is 13 amino acids. DNA for the CDR3: TGTGCCAGCCCATCACAGGGAGATCAGCCCCAGCATTTT. Protein sequence: CASPSQGDQPQHF.

The CDR3, as DNA: TGTGCCAGCAGCCCCAGACTAGCGGGGAGCTCCTACGAGCAGTACTTC. Translated, it gives CASSPRLAGSSYEQYF. J is TRBJ2-7 and V is TRBV9; 11 positions match TRBD2. This CDR3 comprises 16 residues. Unmatched junction bases numbered 6, after V lost 4 bases and J lost 0 bases. Germline CDR1 is SGDLS and CDR2 is YYNGEE. The full variable domain, completed using reference TRBV9 and TRBJ2-7, is DSGVTQTPKHLITATGQRVTLRCSPRSGDLSVYWYQQSLDQGLQFLIQYYNGEERAKGNILERFSAQQFPDLHSELNLSSLELGDSALYFCASSPRLAGSSYEQYFGPGTRLTVT.

J is TRBJ2-5 and V is TRBV5-1; 12 positions agree with TRBD1. Germline V gives CDR1 SGHRS, CDR2 YFSETQ. J lost 5 bases, V lost 4 bases, and 9 bases had no gene match. The CDR3 extends over 16 amino acids. CDR3 sequence: CASSRLGDRGLETQYF. In DNA, the CDR3 is TGCGCCAGCAGCCGGCTGGGGGACAGGGGGCTTGAGACCCAGTACTTC.

This chain connects TRBV3-1 (or the pseudogene TRBV3-2) to TRBJ2-3, with 9 bases matching TRBD2. Germline V CDR1 and CDR2: LGHDT, YNNKEL (reference sequence). Trimming cost V 4 bases and J 1 base; bases outside gene matches: 18. CDR3 size: 20 residues. The CDR3: CASSLQWSRDKREGTDTQYF. CDR3 nucleotides: TGTGCCAGCAGCCTTCAATGGAGTCGTGACAAGCGGGAGGGCACAGATACGCAGTATTTT.

The chain couples TRBV15 to TRBJ1-2; 10 bases fit TRBD1. Germline values: CDR1 LNHNV, CDR2 YYDKDF (reference sequence). V lost 5 bases to trimming and J lost 3 bases; unmatched junction nucleotides: 12. The CDR3 runs to 17 residues. CDR3 nucleotide sequence: TGTGCCACCAGCCGACCGGGACAGGGGCCTCCTGACTATGGCTACACCTTC. Amino acids: CATSRPGQGPPDYGYTF.

This chain uses TRBV6-6 with TRBJ1-5; D is uncertain. Germline CDR1 is MNHNY and CDR2 is SVGAGI (reference sequence). Trimming left V 0 bases short and J 7 bases short, with 10 bases between. The CDR3 sequence is 14 residues long. The CDR3 DNA reads as TGTGCCAGCAGTTACTCGACGGAGTACCAGCCCCAGCATTTT. This translates into CASSYSTEYQPQHF.

The rearrangement uses TRBV7-7 and TRBJ2-7; D possibly corresponds to TRBD2 (6 bases). Germline lookup yields CDR1 SSHAT and CDR2 FNYEAQ (reference sequence). V shed 7 bases and J shed 0 bases, with 19 bases lying between them. This CDR3 comprises 16 residues. In nucleotides, the CDR3 is TGTGCCAGCACCCTACCGGGCGGGGTTAGCTCCTACGAGCAGTACTTC. This codes for CASTLPGGVSSYEQYF.

The genes are TRBV5-1 and TRBJ1-1, with 8 bases matching TRBD1. The CDR3 spans 14 residues. Germline values: CDR1 SGHRS, CDR2 YFSETQ. V lost 3 bases to trimming and J lost 9 bases; unmatched junction nucleotides: 10. The CDR3 loop is CASSSSGGGDKAFF. Here the CDR3 DNA reads TGCGCCAGCAGCTCCTCAGGGGGCGGTGATAAAGCTTTCTTT. The whole variable domain, remainder taken from reference TRBV5-1 and TRBJ1-1, is KAGVTQTPRYLIKTRGQQVTLSCSPISGHRSVSWYQQTPGQGLQFLFEYFSETQRNKGNFPGRFSGRQFSNSRSEMNVSTLELGDSALYLCASSSSGGGDKAFFGQGTRLTVV.

The chain combines TRBV7-9 with TRBJ1-5; 8 nucleotides match TRBD1. Germline loops: CDR1 SEHNR, CDR2 FQNEAQ (reference sequence). V gave up 4 bases and J gave up 7 bases; unmatched junction bases: 6. This CDR3 comprises 14 residues. The DNA of the CDR3 is TGTGCCAGCAGCTCTGCAGGGGGCCTACAGCCCCAGCATTTT. This translates into CASSSAGGLQPQHF.

The table lists this clone with a count of one. The chain is built from TRBV5-1 and TRBJ1-1, with D maybe TRBD1 (5 bases). V lost 4 bases, J lost 6 bases, and 13 bases lay in between. CDR1 and CDR2 from the germline V gene are SGHRS and YFSETQ. The CDR3 consists of 13 residues. The CDR3 region is CASSNLGVSEAFF. The DNA for the CDR3 is TGCGCCAGCAGCAATCTAGGGGTTTCTGAAGCTTTCTTT.

The CDR3: CASSPSRGVSSPLHF. As DNA, the CDR3 is TGTGCCAGCAGCCCCTCCCGGGGGGTGAGCTCACCCCTCCACTTT. The gene calls are TRBV9 and TRBJ1-6, with D perhaps matching TRBD1 (5 bases). Germline assignment: CDR1 SGDLS and CDR2 YYNGEE. This CDR3 region has 15 residues. The V gene lost 4 bases and the J gene lost 10 bases, with 18 bases spanning the gap.

This sequence joins TRBV11-2 and TRBJ2-6; 8 positions agree with TRBD2. Germline V gives CDR1 SGHAT, CDR2 FQNNGV. The CDR3 extends over 13 amino acids. V shed 7 bases, J shed 15 bases, and the junction held 11 bases outside the gene matches. CDR3 coding DNA: TGTGCCAGCACCCGTGCGGGGGGAGACGGCCTGACTTTC. This sequence encodes CASTRAGGDGLTF.

This chain links TRBV6-5 with TRBJ1-6, with 7 bases fitting TRBD1. Germline V gene data show CDR1 as MNHEY and CDR2 as SVGAGI. V lost 5 bases and J lost 8; bases outside the gene matches: 9. CDR3 length equals 15 residues. The CDR3 reads CASSNRQGRDSPLHF. The DNA for the CDR3 is TGTGCCAGCAGTAACCGACAGGGTAGAGATTCACCCCTCCACTTT.

This sequence joins TRBV18 and TRBJ1-1; a weak D match, TRBD1 (5 bases). Per the germline V gene, CDR1 is KGHSH and CDR2 is LQKENI. CDR3 length equals 14 residues. V was pared by 3 bases and J by 1 base, with 9 bases between. CDR3: CASSPGGRNTEAFF. The CDR3 DNA is TGTGCCAGCTCACCGGGGGGGAGGAACACTGAAGCTTTCTTT.

The V call is TRBV5-8, the J call TRBJ2-3; perhaps TRBD2 as D (5 bases). CDR1 is SGHTS and CDR2 is YDEGEE in the germline V gene. The V end lost 1 base, the J end lost 4 bases, and 16 bases lay between the germline ends. CDR3 length: 16 amino acids. CDR3 bases: TGTGCCAGCAGCTTGTGGTCGGGGAAGGCGGCAGATACGCAGTATTTT. This sequence encodes CASSLWSGKAADTQYF. Full variable domain (missing parts from reference TRBV5-8 and TRBJ2-3): EAGVTQSPTHLIKTRGQQATLRCSPISGHTSVYWYQQALGLGLQFLLWYDEGEERNRGNFPPRFSGRQFPNYSSELNVNALELEDSALYLCASSLWSGKAADTQYFGPGTRLTVL.

The rearrangement uses TRBV27 and TRBJ1-2; 8 nucleotides line up with TRBD1. This CDR3 has 18 residues. CDR1 and CDR2 (germline): MNHEY, SMNVEV (reference sequence). The J segment lost 5 bases and the V segment lost 3 bases, leaving 17 bases of the junction unmatched. CDR3 nucleotides: TGTGCCAGCAGTTTCCTCTCCGGACAGGGAAGGGAAGCTTATGGCTACACCTTC. Amino acids: CASSFLSGQGREAYGYTF.

This clone was counted many times. The chain recombines TRBV6-4 with TRBJ2-3; 11 bases are a match to TRBD2. V trimming: 1 base; J trimming: 4 bases; junction bases outside the gene matches: 1. Germline CDR1 reads MRHNA; CDR2 reads SNTAGT. CDR3 length: 15 residues. The CDR3 reads CASSDLAGGPDTQYF. The CDR3 DNA reads TGTGCCAGCAGTGACTTAGCGGGGGGGCCAGATACGCAGTATTTT.

The chain has TRBV5-4 and TRBJ2-6, with TRBD1 matching over 7 bases. Germline V gene data show CDR1 as SGHNT and CDR2 as YYREEE (reference sequence). J lost 2 bases, V lost 0 bases, and 2 bases had no gene match. The CDR3 contains 16 residues. CDR3 in amino acids: CASSLAQGAGANVLTF. CDR3 nucleotides: TGTGCCAGCAGCTTGGCTCAGGGGGCTGGGGCCAACGTCCTGACTTTC.

The chain carries TRBV19 and TRBJ1-2, with D possibly matching TRBD1 (6 bases). V was clipped by 6 bases and J by 4 bases, with 15 bases between them. The CDR3 contains 14 residues. The V gene's germline CDR1 is LNHDA and CDR2 SQIVND (reference sequence). In DNA form, the CDR3 reads TGTGCCAGTAGGGCTTCCGGACAGTCCTATGGCTACACCTTC. Protein product: CASRASGQSYGYTF. Together with reference TRBV19 and TRBJ1-2, the CDR3 gives the full variable domain: DGGITQSPKYLFRKEGQNVTLSCEQNLNHDAMYWYRQDPGQGLRLIYYSQIVNDFQKGDIAEGYSVSREKKESFPLTVTSAQKNPTAFYLCASRASGQSYGYTFGSGTRLTVV.

The rearrangement links TRBV3-1 (or the pseudogene TRBV3-2) to TRBJ2-5; 7 bases are a match to TRBD1. Per germline, CDR1 LGHDT and CDR2 YNNKEL (reference sequence). V trimming: 5 bases; J trimming: 1 base; junction bases outside the gene matches: 10. This CDR3 is built from 16 residues. For the CDR3, the DNA is TGTGCCAGCAGCGGTTATCAAGGACAGGCCCAAGAGACCCAGTACTTC. It is translated as CASSGYQGQAQETQYF.

The gene calls are TRBV12-5 and TRBJ1-2; D remains unclear. The V end was cut by 6 bases, the J end by 6 bases, with 14 bases between. The length of the CDR3 is 13 residues. Germline loops: CDR1 LGHNT, CDR2 FRNRAP. CDR3: CASGRDNPDGYTF. The CDR3 DNA is TGTGCTAGTGGACGTGACAACCCCGATGGCTACACCTTC.